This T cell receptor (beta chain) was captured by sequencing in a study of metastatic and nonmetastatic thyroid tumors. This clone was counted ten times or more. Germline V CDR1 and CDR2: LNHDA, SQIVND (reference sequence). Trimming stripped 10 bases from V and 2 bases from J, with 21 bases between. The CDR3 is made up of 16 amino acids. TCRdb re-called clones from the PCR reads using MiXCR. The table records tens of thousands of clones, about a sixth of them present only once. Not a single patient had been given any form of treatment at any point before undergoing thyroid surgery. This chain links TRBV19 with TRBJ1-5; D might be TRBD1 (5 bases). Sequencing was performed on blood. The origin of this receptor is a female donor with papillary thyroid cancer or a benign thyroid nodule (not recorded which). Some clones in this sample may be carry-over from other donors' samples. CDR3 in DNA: TGTGCCACCTCCGGGACGTACGGGGTAGGCAATCAGCCCCAGCATTTT. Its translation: CATSGTYGVGNQPQHF.